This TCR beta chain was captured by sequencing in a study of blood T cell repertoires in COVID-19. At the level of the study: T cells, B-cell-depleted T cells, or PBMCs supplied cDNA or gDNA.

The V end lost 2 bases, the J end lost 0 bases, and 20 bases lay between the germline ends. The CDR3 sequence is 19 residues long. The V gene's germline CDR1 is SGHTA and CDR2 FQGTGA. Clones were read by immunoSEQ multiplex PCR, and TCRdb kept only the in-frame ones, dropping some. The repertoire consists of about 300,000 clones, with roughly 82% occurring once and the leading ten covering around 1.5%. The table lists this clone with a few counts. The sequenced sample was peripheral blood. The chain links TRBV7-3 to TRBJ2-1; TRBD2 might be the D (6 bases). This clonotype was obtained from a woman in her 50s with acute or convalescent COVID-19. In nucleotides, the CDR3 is TGTGCCAGCAGCTTAGGCAAAAAGCAAGCCGGGAGCTCCTACAATGAGCAGTTCTTC. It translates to CASSLGKKQAGSSYNEQFF.